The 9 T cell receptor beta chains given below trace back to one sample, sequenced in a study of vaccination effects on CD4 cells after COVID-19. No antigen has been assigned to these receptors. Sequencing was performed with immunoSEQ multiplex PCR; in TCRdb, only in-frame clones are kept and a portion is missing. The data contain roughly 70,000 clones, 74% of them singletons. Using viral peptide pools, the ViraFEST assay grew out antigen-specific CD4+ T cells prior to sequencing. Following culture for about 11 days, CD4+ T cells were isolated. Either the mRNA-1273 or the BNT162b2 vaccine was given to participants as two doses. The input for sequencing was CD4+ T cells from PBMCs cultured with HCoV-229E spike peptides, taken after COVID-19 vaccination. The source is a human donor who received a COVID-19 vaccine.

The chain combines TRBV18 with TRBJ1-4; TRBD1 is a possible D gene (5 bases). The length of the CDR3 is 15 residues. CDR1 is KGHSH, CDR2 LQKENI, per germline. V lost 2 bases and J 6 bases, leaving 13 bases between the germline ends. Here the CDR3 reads CASSPVGKGDEKLFF. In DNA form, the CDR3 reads TGTGCCAGCTCACCAGTAGGCAAAGGGGATGAAAAACTGTTTTTT.

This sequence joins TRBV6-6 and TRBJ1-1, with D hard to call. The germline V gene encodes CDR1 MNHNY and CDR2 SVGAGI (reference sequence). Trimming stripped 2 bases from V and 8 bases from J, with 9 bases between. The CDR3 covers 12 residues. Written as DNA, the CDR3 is TGTGCCAGCAGTTACCCCGAAGGGGAAGCTTTCTTT. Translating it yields CASSYPEGEAFF.

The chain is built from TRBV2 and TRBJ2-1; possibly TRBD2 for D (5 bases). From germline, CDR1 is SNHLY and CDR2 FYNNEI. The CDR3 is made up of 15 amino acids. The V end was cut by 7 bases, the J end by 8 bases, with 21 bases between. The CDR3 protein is CASTKGGEGIDEQFF. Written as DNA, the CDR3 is TGTGCCAGCACCAAAGGAGGTGAAGGGATCGATGAGCAGTTCTTC.

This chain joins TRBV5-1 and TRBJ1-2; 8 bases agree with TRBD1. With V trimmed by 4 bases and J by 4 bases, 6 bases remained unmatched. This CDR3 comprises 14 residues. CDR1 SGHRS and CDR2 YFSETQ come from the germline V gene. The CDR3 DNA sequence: TGCGCCAGCAGCCTCGGGACAGGCGGCTATGGCTACACCTTC. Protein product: CASSLGTGGYGYTF.

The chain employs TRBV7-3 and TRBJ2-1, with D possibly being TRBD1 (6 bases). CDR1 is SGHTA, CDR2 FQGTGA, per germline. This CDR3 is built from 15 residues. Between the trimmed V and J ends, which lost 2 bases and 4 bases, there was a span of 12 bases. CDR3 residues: CASSLLGQGYNEQFF. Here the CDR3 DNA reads TGTGCCAGCAGCTTATTGGGACAAGGATACAATGAGCAGTTCTTC.

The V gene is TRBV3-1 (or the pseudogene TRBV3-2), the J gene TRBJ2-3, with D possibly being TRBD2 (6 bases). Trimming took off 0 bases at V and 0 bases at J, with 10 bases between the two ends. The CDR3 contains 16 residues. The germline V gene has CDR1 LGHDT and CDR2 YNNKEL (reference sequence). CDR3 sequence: CASSQDISGSTDTQYF. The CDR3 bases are TGTGCCAGCAGCCAAGATATTAGCGGTAGCACAGATACGCAGTATTTT.

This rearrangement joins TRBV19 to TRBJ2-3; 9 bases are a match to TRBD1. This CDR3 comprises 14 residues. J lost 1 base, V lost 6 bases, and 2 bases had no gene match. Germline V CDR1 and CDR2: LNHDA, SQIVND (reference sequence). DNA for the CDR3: TGTGCCAGTAGCCGGGACAGGGGCACAGATACGCAGTATTTT. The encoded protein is CASSRDRGTDTQYF.

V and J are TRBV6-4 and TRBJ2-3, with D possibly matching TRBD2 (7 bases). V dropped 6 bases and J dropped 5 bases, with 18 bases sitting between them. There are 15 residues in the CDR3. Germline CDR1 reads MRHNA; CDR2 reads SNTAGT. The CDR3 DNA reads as TGTGCCAGCAGCGAAAACGGACTAGGGGGAGATACGCAGTATTTT. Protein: CASSENGLGGDTQYF.

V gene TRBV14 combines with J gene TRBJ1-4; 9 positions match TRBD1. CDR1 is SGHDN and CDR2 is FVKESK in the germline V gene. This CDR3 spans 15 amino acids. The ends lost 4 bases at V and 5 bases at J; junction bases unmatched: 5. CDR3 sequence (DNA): TGTGCCAGCAGCCGGGGAGGGACAGGGAATGAAAAACTGTTTTTT. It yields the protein CASSRGGTGNEKLFF.